This T cell receptor beta chain was retrieved from a study of blood T cells in healthy people across ages. Across the study: About one barcoded beta molecule per two T cells was the capture yield of template switching.

General study findings and limits: Diversity estimates from one million T cells were considered underestimates.

CDR1 and CDR2 from the germline V gene are DFQATT and SNEGSKA (reference sequence). This CDR3 is 14 amino acids long. V lost 5 bases and J lost 3, with 14 bases in between. Caucasian individuals from Russia who were healthy and aged about 6 to 95 acted as donors. Points on this clonotype: Its target is not known.

A J-beta primer mix and a sample-barcoded 5' primer were used in a second PCR of about 7 to 12 cycles. TCRdb used MiXCR to reprocess the 5' RACE reads, holding one entry per CDR3 protein. The table records about 580,000 distinct CDR3 sequences, 47% of them present only once. Sequencing used blood. This receptor was taken from a man older than 75 in good health. V is TRBV20-1 and J is TRBJ2-1; no definite D call. The CDR3 region is CSASLGRVYNEQFF. The CDR3 region has the DNA TGCAGTGCTTCTCTCGGGCGTGTCTACAATGAGCAGTTCTTC.